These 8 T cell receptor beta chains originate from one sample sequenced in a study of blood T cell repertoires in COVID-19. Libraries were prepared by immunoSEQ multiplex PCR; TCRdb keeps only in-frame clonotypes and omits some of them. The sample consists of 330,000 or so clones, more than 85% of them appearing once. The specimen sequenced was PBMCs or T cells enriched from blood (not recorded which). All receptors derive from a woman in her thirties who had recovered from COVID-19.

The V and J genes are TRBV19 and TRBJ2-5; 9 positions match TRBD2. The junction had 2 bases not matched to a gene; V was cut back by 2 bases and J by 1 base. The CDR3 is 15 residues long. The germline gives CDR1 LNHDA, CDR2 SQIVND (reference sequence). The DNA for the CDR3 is TGTGCCAGTAGTATATCAGCGGGAGGCCAAGAGACCCAGTACTTC. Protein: CASSISAGGQETQYF.

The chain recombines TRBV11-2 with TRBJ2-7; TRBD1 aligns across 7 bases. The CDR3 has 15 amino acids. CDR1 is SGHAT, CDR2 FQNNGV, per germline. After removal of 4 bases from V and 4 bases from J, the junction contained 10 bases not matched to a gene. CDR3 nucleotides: TGTGCCAGCAGCTCTAGAGGTTACAGGGGATACGAGCAGTACTTC. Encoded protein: CASSSRGYRGYEQYF.

The CDR3 nucleotides read TGTGCCAGCACCACTAGTCAGGGGAGGGATCAGCCCCAGCATTTT. Protein sequence: CASTTSQGRDQPQHF. This chain uses TRBV28 with TRBJ1-5; the D gene is possibly TRBD1 (6 bases). The CDR3 runs 15 residues. CDR1 is MDHEN and CDR2 is SYDVKM in the germline V gene. Trimming took 7 bases from V and 5 from J, leaving 18 bases between them.

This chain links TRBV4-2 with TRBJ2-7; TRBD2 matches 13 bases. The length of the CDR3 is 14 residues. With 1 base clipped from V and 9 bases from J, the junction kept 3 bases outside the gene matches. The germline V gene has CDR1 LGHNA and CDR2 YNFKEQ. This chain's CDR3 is CASSQGGLAGRQYF. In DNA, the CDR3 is TGTGCCAGCAGCCAAGGGGGACTAGCGGGGAGGCAGTACTTC.

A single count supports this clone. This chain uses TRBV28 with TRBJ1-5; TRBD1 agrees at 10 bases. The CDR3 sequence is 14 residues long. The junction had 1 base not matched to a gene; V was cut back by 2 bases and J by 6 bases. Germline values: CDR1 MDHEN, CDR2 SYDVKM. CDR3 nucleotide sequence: TGTGCCAGCAGTTTAGGGACAGGGGTTCAGCCCCAGCATTTT. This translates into CASSLGTGVQPQHF.

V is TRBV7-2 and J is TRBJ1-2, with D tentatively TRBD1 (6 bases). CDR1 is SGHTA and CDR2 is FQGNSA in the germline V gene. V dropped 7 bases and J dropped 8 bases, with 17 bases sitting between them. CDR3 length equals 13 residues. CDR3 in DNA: TGTGCCAGCACCCTAGGGGGGGAAAGGGGCTACACCTTC. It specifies CASTLGGERGYTF.

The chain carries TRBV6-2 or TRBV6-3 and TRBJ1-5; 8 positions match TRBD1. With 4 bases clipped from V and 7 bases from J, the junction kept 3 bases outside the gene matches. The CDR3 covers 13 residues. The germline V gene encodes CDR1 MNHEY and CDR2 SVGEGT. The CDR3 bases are TGTGCCAGCAGTTTGACAGGGGACCAGCCCCAGCATTTT. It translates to CASSLTGDQPQHF.

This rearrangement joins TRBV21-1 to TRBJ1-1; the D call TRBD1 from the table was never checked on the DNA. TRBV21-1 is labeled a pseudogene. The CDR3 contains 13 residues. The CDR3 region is CASSKQGWTEAFF. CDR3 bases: TGTGCCAGCAGCAAACAGGGGTGGACTGAAGCTTTCTTT.